The next 22 T cell receptor beta chains were all read from a single sample in a study of technical replicates of blood from several donors. Clones were sequenced by immunoSEQ multiplex PCR, and TCRdb holds only the in-frame ones, with some missing. In the table there are tens of thousands of clones, 70% to 90% of which are singletons. Material for sequencing was PBMCs. These receptors came from a human donor in good health. Some clones in this sample may be carry-over from other donors' samples.

The chain uses TRBV30 and TRBJ2-7; 9 bases match TRBD1. CDR3 length: 15 residues. Germline-derived CDR1 and CDR2 are GTSNPN and SVGIG (reference sequence). Trimming at V came to 0 bases and at J to 2 bases, leaving 5 bases not matched to a gene. The CDR3 DNA sequence: TGTGCCTGGAGTGTATGGACAGGGGATACCTACGAGCAGTACTTC. Encoded protein: CAWSVWTGDTYEQYF.

The chain recombines TRBV2 with TRBJ1-2; tentatively, D is TRBD1 (6 bases). V was clipped by 9 bases and J by 8 bases, with 19 bases between them. Germline loops: CDR1 SNHLY, CDR2 FYNNEI. The CDR3 is 13 residues long. CDR3 in amino acids: CASTLTGLEGYTF. In DNA, the CDR3 is TGTGCCAGTACCCTTACAGGGTTGGAAGGCTACACCTTC.

The chain has TRBV7-8 and TRBJ2-3; TRBD2 matches 7 bases. Germline-derived CDR1 and CDR2 are SGHVS and FQNEAQ. The CDR3 covers 15 residues. The trim removed 4 bases at V and 0 bases at J, leaving 4 bases unmatched. The CDR3 nucleotides are TGTGCCAGCAGCTCCGGGACTACCAGCACAGATACGCAGTATTTT. Translating it yields CASSSGTTSTDTQYF.

The V and J genes are TRBV7-9 and TRBJ2-5, with TRBD2 identical over 9 bases. Per germline, CDR1 SEHNR and CDR2 FQNEAQ (reference sequence). This CDR3 contains 15 residues. V trimming: 7 bases; J trimming: 3 bases; junction bases outside the gene matches: 9. In DNA form, the CDR3 reads TGTGCCAGCAATCCGACTAGCGGCTCGGAAGAGACCCAGTACTTC. Translation: CASNPTSGSEETQYF.

The rearrangement uses TRBV30 and TRBJ2-1; TRBD2 aligns across 9 bases. Germline V gives CDR1 GTSNPN, CDR2 SVGIG (reference sequence). This CDR3 has 14 residues. V lost 2 bases to trimming and J lost 4 bases; unmatched junction nucleotides: 3. The CDR3 DNA is TGTGCCTGGAGTAATAGCGGGGGATACAATGAGCAGTTCTTC. Protein: CAWSNSGGYNEQFF.

The genes are TRBV27 and TRBJ2-1; TRBD2 matches 7 bases. The ends lost 5 bases at V and 5 bases at J; junction bases unmatched: 12. Germline CDR1 MNHEY, CDR2 SMNVEV (reference sequence). The CDR3 contains 16 residues. The CDR3 bases are TGTGCCAGCAGTCCCTGGGGGTTAGCGGGCCACAATGAGCAGTTCTTC. This encodes CASSPWGLAGHNEQFF.

V and J are TRBV19 and TRBJ2-1, with TRBD2 matching 14 bases. The CDR3 consists of 17 residues. Germline V CDR1 and CDR2: LNHDA, SQIVND (reference sequence). V shed 0 bases, J shed 5 bases, and the junction held 3 bases outside the gene matches. In DNA, the CDR3 is TGTGCCAGTAGTATAGATCAGGGACTAGCGGGAGACAATGAGCAGTTCTTC. Translation: CASSIDQGLAGDNEQFF. Combining the CDR3 with reference TRBV19 and TRBJ2-1 gives the whole variable domain DGGITQSPKYLFRKEGQNVTLSCEQNLNHDAMYWYRQDPGQGLRLIYYSQIVNDFQKGDIAEGYSVSREKKESFPLTVTSAQKNPTAFYLCASSIDQGLAGDNEQFFGPGTRLTVL.

This sequence joins TRBV7-9 and TRBJ2-7; 8 nucleotides align to TRBD2. Germline V gene data show CDR1 as SEHNR and CDR2 as FQNEAQ (reference sequence). V shed 5 bases, J shed 5 bases, and the junction held 11 bases outside the gene matches. The CDR3 has 15 amino acids. The CDR3 loop is CASSQAAGDLDEQYF. The CDR3 nucleotides read TGTGCCAGCAGCCAAGCAGCGGGAGATTTGGACGAGCAGTACTTC. The entire variable domain, with the rest obtained from reference TRBV7-9 and TRBJ2-7, is as follows: DTGVSQNPRHKITKRGQNVTFRCDPISEHNRLYWYRQTLGQGPEFLTYFQNEAQLEKSRLLSDRFSAERPKGSFSTLEIQRTEQGDSAMYLCASSQAAGDLDEQYFGPGTRLTVT.

This clone was seen just once. The rearrangement links TRBV6-5 to TRBJ2-2; D is undetermined. CDR1 and CDR2 (germline): MNHEY, SVGAGI. With 0 bases removed from V and 6 bases from J, the gap between germline ends came to 14 bases. The CDR3 is 16 amino acids. This CDR3 is CASSYSIATAAGELFF. The CDR3 DNA follows: TGTGCCAGCAGTTACTCGATCGCAACAGCAGCCGGGGAGCTGTTTTTT.

The chain has TRBV19 and TRBJ2-3; tentatively, D is TRBD1 (6 bases). Trimming pared 3 bases from V and 0 bases from J, leaving 16 bases between. Germline lookup yields CDR1 LNHDA and CDR2 SQIVND (reference sequence). This CDR3 spans 17 amino acids. In nucleotides, the CDR3 is TGTGCCAGTAGTATCCGGGCAGGGGTTTCTAGCACAGATACGCAGTATTTT. It translates to CASSIRAGVSSTDTQYF.

The chain recombines TRBV7-3 with TRBJ1-4; TRBD1 matches 7 bases. This CDR3 is built from 20 residues. The germline CDR1 and CDR2 sequences are SGHTA and FQGTGA. Trimming at V came to 4 bases and at J to 1 base, leaving 18 bases not matched to a gene. The DNA for the CDR3 is TGTGCCAGCAGCTCTAACCTCCTGGGGCAGGGGGGTTTAACTAATGAAAAACTGTTTTTT. Protein: CASSSNLLGQGGLTNEKLFF.

The chain employs TRBV19 and TRBJ2-2; 8 nucleotides match TRBD1. CDR3 length equals 15 residues. V dropped 5 bases and J dropped 4; count of bases not matched to a gene: 6. Germline V gene data show CDR1 as LNHDA and CDR2 as SQIVND (reference sequence). As DNA, the CDR3 is TGTGCCAGTAGTGTGGGACAGGTGATCACCGGGGAGCTGTTTTTT. Translating it yields CASSVGQVITGELFF.

J is TRBJ1-2 and V is TRBV5-1; D unclear. The germline CDR1 and CDR2 sequences are SGHRS and YFSETQ. The CDR3 is 12 residues long. V shed 6 bases and J shed 8 bases, with 14 bases lying between them. CDR3 nucleotides: TGCGCCAGCACCGCGGAGGGAGGAGGCTACACCTTC. Residues: CASTAEGGGYTF.

The count of this clone is one. This chain uses TRBV18 with TRBJ1-3; D is possibly TRBD1 (5 bases). Trimming removed 3 bases at V and 5 bases at J, with 11 bases between. CDR3 size: 14 residues. The germline CDR1 and CDR2 sequences are KGHSH and LQKENI. CDR3 loop: CASSPQEGRNTIYF. CDR3 in DNA: TGTGCCAGCTCACCGCAGGAGGGACGAAACACCATATATTTT.

The chain joins TRBV7-8 to TRBJ1-2; D gene ambiguous. Deletions cut 0 bases from V and 3 bases from J, with 5 bases between. The CDR3 has 13 amino acids. CDR1 and CDR2 from the germline V gene are SGHVS and FQNEAQ. The CDR3 DNA sequence: TGTGCCAGCAGCTTAGCGGGCGACTATGGCTACACCTTC. Protein product: CASSLAGDYGYTF. Full variable domain (missing parts from reference TRBV7-8 and TRBJ1-2): GAGVSQSPRYKVAKRGQDVALRCDPISGHVSLFWYQQALGQGPEFLTYFQNEAQLDKSGLPSDRFFAERPEGSVSTLKIQRTQQEDSAVYLCASSLAGDYGYTFGSGTRLTVV.

J is TRBJ2-1 and V is TRBV27; possible D gene TRBD2, 5 bases. Per the germline V gene, CDR1 is MNHEY and CDR2 is SMNVEV (reference sequence). V lost 2 bases, J lost 2 bases, and 7 bases lay in between. The CDR3 is made up of 14 amino acids. The CDR3: CASSLARAYNEQFF. DNA for the CDR3: TGTGCCAGCAGTTTAGCGCGGGCCTACAATGAGCAGTTCTTC.

The V call is TRBV6-5, the J call TRBJ1-3, with D tentatively TRBD1 (5 bases). CDR1 is MNHEY, CDR2 SVGAGI, per germline. There are 14 residues in the CDR3. V was cut by 7 bases and J by 4 bases, with 14 bases left in between. This CDR3 is CASTPGGGGNTIYF. As DNA, the CDR3 is TGTGCCAGCACCCCGGGGGGGGGAGGAAACACCATATATTTT.

The chain is built from TRBV11-1 and TRBJ1-5, with D tentatively TRBD1 (5 bases). V dropped 5 bases and J dropped 6 bases, with 17 bases sitting between them. Germline V CDR1 and CDR2: SGHAT, FQDESV (reference sequence). This CDR3 is built from 15 residues. CDR3 residues: CASSEDGTRGQPQHF. The CDR3 DNA reads TGTGCCAGCAGCGAGGACGGGACTCGGGGTCAGCCCCAGCATTTT.

The chain recombines TRBV6-6 with TRBJ2-5, with D possibly being TRBD2 (6 bases). CDR1 and CDR2 from the germline V gene are MNHNY and SVGAGI (reference sequence). The germline V and J ends were trimmed by 6 bases and 5 bases, with 10 bases remaining between them. The CDR3 length is 12 residues. The CDR3 region has the DNA TGTGCCAGCAGCGGGAGCGGTGAGACCCAGTACTTC. Translated, it gives CASSGSGETQYF.

This clone was found once. The chain has TRBV2 and TRBJ2-5; possibly TRBD2 for D (6 bases). Trimming left V 4 bases short and J 4 bases short, with 13 bases between. This CDR3 is built from 14 residues. Germline CDR1 reads SNHLY; CDR2 reads FYNNEI. CDR3 DNA sequence: TGTGCCAGCAGTGTGAGGAGGGTCGGAGAGACCCAGTACTTC. Its translation is CASSVRRVGETQYF.

This clone was seen only once. This chain joins TRBV5-6 and TRBJ2-7, with D possibly matching TRBD2 (6 bases). V lost 0 bases and J 2 bases, leaving 9 bases between the germline ends. Germline V CDR1 and CDR2: SGHDT, YYEEEE. The CDR3 sequence is 14 residues long. The CDR3 nucleotides read TGTGCCAGCAGCTTGGTTAGCGGTACCTACGAGCAGTACTTC. This codes for CASSLVSGTYEQYF. The full variable domain, its missing parts supplied by reference TRBV5-6 and TRBJ2-7, is DAGVTQSPTHLIKTRGQQVTLRCSPKSGHDTVSWYQQALGQGPQFIFQYYEEEERQRGNFPDRFSGHQFPNYSSELNVNALLLGDSALYLCASSLVSGTYEQYFGPGTRLTVT.

This chain connects TRBV5-1 to TRBJ1-4, with D unresolved. CDR1 and CDR2 from the germline V gene are SGHRS and YFSETQ. The germline V and J ends were trimmed by 0 bases and 3 bases, with 6 bases remaining between them. This CDR3 is built from 14 residues. CDR3 nucleotides: TGCGCCAGCAGCTTGGAATGGCCTAATGAAAAACTGTTTTTT. It encodes CASSLEWPNEKLFF.